This record concerns one TCR beta chain sequence. CDR1 is SGHTA, CDR2 FQGNSA, per germline. The V end lost 5 bases, the J end lost 0 bases, and 9 bases lay between the germline ends. This CDR3 has 14 amino acids. The Seattle patients joined while their infection was active and were tracked longitudinally afterward. This sample stems from a study of blood T cell repertoires in COVID-19. Study information: From T cells, B-cell-depleted T cells, or PBMCs came the material, which was cDNA or gDNA.

Measured with immunoSEQ multiplex PCR; TCRdb has only the in-frame clones, and not every one. The sample consists of about 250,000 clones, around 88% of them appearing once. This receptor was taken from a woman aged 25-40 years with COVID-19, enrolled during active disease. This sequence joins TRBV7-2 and TRBJ2-3, with D unclear. The sequencing input was peripheral blood. Written as DNA, the CDR3 is TGTGCCAGCAGCCCGCTATCTAGCACAGATACGCAGTATTTT. Translated, it gives CASSPLSSTDTQYF.